Detailed here is one T cell receptor (beta chain). Repertoires were generated with immunoSEQ multiplex PCR, while TCRdb's copy carries only in-frame clones and drops some. The top ten clones hold 0.88% of a sample with 95,000 to 150,000 clones, roughly 88% of them seen once. Unmatched junction bases numbered 5, after V lost 5 bases and J lost 5 bases. CDR3 length equals 15 residues. The germline CDR1 and CDR2 sequences are SGHTA and FQGNSA. These data come from a study of blood T cell repertoires in COVID-19. Study-level background: Collection of acute and convalescent COVID-19 samples took place in the United States, Italy and Spain.

The V gene is TRBV7-2, the J gene TRBJ2-5, with 13 bases aligning to TRBD2. The sequence derives from a woman aged 45-65 years with active or convalescent COVID-19. The sample taken for sequencing was peripheral blood. The CDR3 loop is CASSTGLAGLETQYF. DNA of the CDR3: TGTGCCAGCAGCACGGGACTAGCGGGATTGGAGACCCAGTACTTC.